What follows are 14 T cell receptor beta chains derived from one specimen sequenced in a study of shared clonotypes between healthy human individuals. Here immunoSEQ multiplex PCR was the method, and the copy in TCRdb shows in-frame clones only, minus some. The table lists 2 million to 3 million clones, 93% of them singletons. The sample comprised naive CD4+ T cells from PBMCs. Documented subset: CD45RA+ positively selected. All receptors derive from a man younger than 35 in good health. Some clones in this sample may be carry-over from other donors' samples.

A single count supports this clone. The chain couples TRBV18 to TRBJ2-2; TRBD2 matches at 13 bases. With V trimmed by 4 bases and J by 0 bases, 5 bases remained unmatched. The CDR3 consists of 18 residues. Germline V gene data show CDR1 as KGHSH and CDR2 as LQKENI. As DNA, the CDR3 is TGTGCCAGCTCACGGACTAGCGGGAGCGCAACGAACACCGGGGAGCTGTTTTTT. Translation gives CASSRTSGSATNTGELFF.

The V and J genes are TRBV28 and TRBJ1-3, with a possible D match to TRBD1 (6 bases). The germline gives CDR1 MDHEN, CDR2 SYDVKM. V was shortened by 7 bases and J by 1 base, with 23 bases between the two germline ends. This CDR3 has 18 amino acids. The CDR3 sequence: CASMGAPGDTSSGNTIYF. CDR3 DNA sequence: TGTGCCAGCATGGGGGCTCCGGGCGATACTAGTTCTGGAAACACCATATATTTT.

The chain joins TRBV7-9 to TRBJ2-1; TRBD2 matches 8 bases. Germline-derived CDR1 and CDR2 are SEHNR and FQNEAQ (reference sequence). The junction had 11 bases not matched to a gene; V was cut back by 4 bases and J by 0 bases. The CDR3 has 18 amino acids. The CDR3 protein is CASSSVWLAGASYNEQFF. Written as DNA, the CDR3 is TGTGCCAGCAGCTCCGTCTGGCTAGCGGGCGCCTCCTACAATGAGCAGTTCTTC.

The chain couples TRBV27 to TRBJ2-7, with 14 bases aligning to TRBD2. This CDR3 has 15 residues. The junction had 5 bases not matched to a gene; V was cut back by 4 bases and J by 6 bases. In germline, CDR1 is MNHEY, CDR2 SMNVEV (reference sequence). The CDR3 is CASSSGLAGVLEQYF. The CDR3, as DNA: TGTGCCAGCAGTTCGGGACTAGCGGGAGTCCTCGAGCAGTACTTC.

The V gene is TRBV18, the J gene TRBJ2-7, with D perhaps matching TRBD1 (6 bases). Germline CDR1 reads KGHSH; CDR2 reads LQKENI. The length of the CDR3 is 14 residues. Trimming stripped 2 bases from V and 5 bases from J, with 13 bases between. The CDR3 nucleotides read TGTGCCAGCTCACCAGACTCGTGGGGGCACGAGCAGTACTTC. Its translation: CASSPDSWGHEQYF.

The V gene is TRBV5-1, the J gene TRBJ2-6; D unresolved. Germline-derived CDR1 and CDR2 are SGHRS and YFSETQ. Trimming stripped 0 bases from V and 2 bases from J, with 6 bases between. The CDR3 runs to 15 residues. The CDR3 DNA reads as TGCGCCAGCAGCTTGGCCGGGCCTGGGGCCAACGTCCTGACTTTC. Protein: CASSLAGPGANVLTF.

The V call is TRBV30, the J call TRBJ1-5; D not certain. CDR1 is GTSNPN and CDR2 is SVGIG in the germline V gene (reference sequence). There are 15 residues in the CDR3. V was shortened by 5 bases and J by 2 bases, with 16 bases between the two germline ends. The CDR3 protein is CAWFQDPSGNQPQHF. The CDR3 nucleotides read TGTGCCTGGTTTCAGGACCCAAGCGGCAATCAGCCCCAGCATTTT.

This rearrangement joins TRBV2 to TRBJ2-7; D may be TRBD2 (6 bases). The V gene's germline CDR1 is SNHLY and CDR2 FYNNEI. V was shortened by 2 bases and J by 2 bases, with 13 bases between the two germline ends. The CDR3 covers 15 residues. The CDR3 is CASSEQAGRPYEQYF. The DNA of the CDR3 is TGTGCCAGCAGTGAACAGGCAGGGAGGCCCTACGAGCAGTACTTC.

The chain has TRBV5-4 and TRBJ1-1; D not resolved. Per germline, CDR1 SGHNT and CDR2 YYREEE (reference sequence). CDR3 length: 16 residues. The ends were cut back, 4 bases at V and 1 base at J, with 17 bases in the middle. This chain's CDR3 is CASSHEARVGNTEAFF. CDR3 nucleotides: TGTGCCAGCAGCCATGAGGCCCGGGTGGGGAACACTGAAGCTTTCTTT.

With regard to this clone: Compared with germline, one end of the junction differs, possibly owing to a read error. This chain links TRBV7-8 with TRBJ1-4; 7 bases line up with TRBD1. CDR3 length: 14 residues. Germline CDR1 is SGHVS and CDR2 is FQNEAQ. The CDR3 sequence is CVSSARTGGEKLFF. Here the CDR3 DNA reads TGTGTCAGCAGCGCCAGGACAGGAGGGGAAAAACTGTTTTTT.

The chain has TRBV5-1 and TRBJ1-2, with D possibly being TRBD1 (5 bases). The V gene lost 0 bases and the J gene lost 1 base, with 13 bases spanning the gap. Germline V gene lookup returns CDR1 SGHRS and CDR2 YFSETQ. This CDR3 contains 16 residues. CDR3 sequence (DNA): TGCGCCAGCAGCTTGGTTTCCGGGACCAGTAACTATGGCTACACCTTC. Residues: CASSLVSGTSNYGYTF. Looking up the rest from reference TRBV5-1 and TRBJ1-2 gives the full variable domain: KAGVTQTPRYLIKTRGQQVTLSCSPISGHRSVSWYQQTPGQGLQFLFEYFSETQRNKGNFPGRFSGRQFSNSRSEMNVSTLELGDSALYLCASSLVSGTSNYGYTFGSGTRLTVV.

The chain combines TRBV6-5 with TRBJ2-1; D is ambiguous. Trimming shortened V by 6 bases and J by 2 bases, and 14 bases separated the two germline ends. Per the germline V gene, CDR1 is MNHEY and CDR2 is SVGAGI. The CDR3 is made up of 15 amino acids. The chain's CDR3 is CASSSGQAAYNEQFF. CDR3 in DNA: TGTGCCAGCAGCTCTGGGCAGGCGGCCTACAATGAGCAGTTCTTC.

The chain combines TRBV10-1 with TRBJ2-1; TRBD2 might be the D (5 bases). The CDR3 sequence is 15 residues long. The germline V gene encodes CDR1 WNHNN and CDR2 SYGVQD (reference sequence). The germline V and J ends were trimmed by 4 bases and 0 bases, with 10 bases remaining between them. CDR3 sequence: CASSGGYSSYNEQFF. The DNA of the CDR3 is TGCGCCAGCAGTGGCGGGTATAGCTCCTACAATGAGCAGTTCTTC.

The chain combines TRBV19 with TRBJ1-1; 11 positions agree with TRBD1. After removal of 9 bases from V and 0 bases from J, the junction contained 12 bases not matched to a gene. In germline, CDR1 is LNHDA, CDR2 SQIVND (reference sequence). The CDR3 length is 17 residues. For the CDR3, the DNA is TGTGCCAGCAATAGTCCCGCGGACAGGGGGCTGAACACTGAAGCTTTCTTT. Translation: CASNSPADRGLNTEAFF.